A single sample gave rise to the 6 T cell receptor beta chains below, sequenced in a study of cytomegalovirus exposure and HLA in healthy donors. A multiplex PCR was run with 60 Vbeta primers and 13 Jbeta primers. Assay: immunoSEQ multiplex PCR; the TCRdb copy retains only in-frame clones and omits some. This table has 150,000 to 200,000 clones, around 80% appearing once. The sample taken for sequencing was PBMCs. The receptor source for this set is a young man in good health and CMV-seropositive.

The rearrangement links TRBV5-4 to TRBJ1-2; the D gene is possibly TRBD1 (5 bases). Looked up from germline, CDR1 is SGHNT and CDR2 is YYREEE (reference sequence). Between the trimmed V and J ends, which lost 2 bases and 5 bases, there was a span of 16 bases. The CDR3 runs to 15 residues. CDR3 nucleotides: TGTGCCAGCAGCTTATCTACGCCGACAGTTTATGGCTACACCTTC. The encoded protein is CASSLSTPTVYGYTF.

This chain joins TRBV28 and TRBJ2-1; 8 positions match TRBD2. The CDR3 sequence is 15 residues long. V was clipped by 5 bases and J by 5 bases; unmatched bases: 8. Germline values: CDR1 MDHEN, CDR2 SYDVKM. CDR3: CASSLPGLGNNEQFF. The CDR3 DNA sequence: TGTGCCAGCAGTCTTCCGGGACTAGGTAACAATGAGCAGTTCTTC. Drawing the rest from reference TRBV28 and TRBJ2-1, the complete variable domain is DVKVTQSSRYLVKRTGEKVFLECVQDMDHENMFWYRQDPGLGLRLIYFSYDVKMKEKGDIPEGYSVSREKKERFSLILESASTNQTSMYLCASSLPGLGNNEQFFGPGTRLTVL.

This clone was recorded a few times. The rearrangement links TRBV6-5 to TRBJ2-7; 12 bases fit TRBD2. The CDR3 has 14 amino acids. Per the germline V gene, CDR1 is MNHEY and CDR2 is SVGAGI. V shed 4 bases and J 6 bases; nucleotides not matched to a gene: 4. The CDR3 reads CASSFGLAGSEQYF. As DNA, the CDR3 is TGTGCCAGCAGTTTCGGACTAGCGGGGTCCGAGCAGTACTTC.

V is TRBV11-3 and J is TRBJ2-7, with 11 bases lining up with TRBD1. This CDR3 comprises 16 residues. Germline CDR1 reads SGHNT; CDR2 reads YENEEA. J was trimmed by 3 bases and V by 1 base; bases with no gene match: 5. CDR3 residues: CASSLAWTGGNYEQYF. The CDR3, as DNA: TGTGCCAGCAGCTTAGCATGGACAGGGGGCAACTACGAGCAGTACTTC.

J is TRBJ2-5 and V is TRBV6-5; D possibly corresponds to TRBD2 (5 bases). Germline V lookup: CDR1 MNHEY, CDR2 SVGAGI. CDR3 size: 11 residues. The ends were cut back, 6 bases at V and 5 bases at J, with 7 bases in the middle. CDR3 coding DNA: TGTGCCAGCAGGAGGGAGGAGACCCAGTACTTC. It encodes CASRREETQYF.

This clone was counted a single time. V usage is TRBV7-8 and J usage is TRBJ2-2; a weak D match, TRBD1 (5 bases). The CDR3 is 17 amino acids. V was trimmed by 0 bases and J by 5 bases, leaving 16 bases between them. Germline CDR1 SGHVS, CDR2 FQNEAQ. CDR3 nucleotides: TGTGCCAGCAGCTTAGCGCTGGGGCAGGGAAGGACCGGGGAGCTGTTTTTT. Protein product: CASSLALGQGRTGELFF.